The clone carrying this T cell receptor beta chain has a handful of counts. This sample was included in a study of spatial heterogeneity in lung cancer. Study-wide context: TCR and UMI combinations that were unique each appeared, on average, more than ten times in raw reads.

Germline values: CDR1 DFQATT, CDR2 SNEGSKA (reference sequence). The CDR3 sequence is 11 residues long. The presence of a unique molecular identifier marked each TCR cDNA molecule. One entry per CDR3 protein, called by TCRdb with MiXCR from the 5' RACE reads. The table has roughly 7,300 distinct CDR3 sequences, around 21% seen once. Described time point: sample taken at primary tumor resection. No cell sorting; template was whole RNA from tumor, lung tissue or PBMC. Samples came from 60 to 75 TRACERx patients with untreated early-stage lung cancer. This clonotype was sampled from a female donor with early-stage non-small cell lung cancer. The chain carries TRBV20-1 and TRBJ2-4, with D uncertain. The sequencing used PBMCs, collected at surgery. The CDR3 loop is CSPSLGNIQYF. For the CDR3, the DNA is TGCAGCCCTTCCCTCGGAAACATTCAGTACTTC.